The 8 T cell receptor beta chains given below trace back to one sample, sequenced in a study of blood T cell repertoires in COVID-19. Clones were sequenced by immunoSEQ multiplex PCR, and TCRdb holds only the in-frame ones, with some missing. Among about 120,000 clones listed, 75% to 90% were seen once. Material: peripheral blood. Receptor source: a man in his 70s with active or convalescent COVID-19.

This chain connects TRBV18 to TRBJ1-4; D not certain. V shed 6 bases and J shed 5 bases, with 13 bases lying between them. Germline CDR1 is KGHSH and CDR2 is LQKENI. The CDR3 covers 14 residues. The CDR3 protein is CASSLDIRNEKLFF. CDR3 nucleotide sequence: TGTGCCAGCTCCCTCGACATACGGAATGAAAAACTGTTTTTT.

This clone was detected only once. The J gene is TRBJ1-5, the V gene TRBV6-4, with 11 bases that match TRBD1. Germline V gives CDR1 MRHNA, CDR2 SNTAGT. The CDR3 extends over 16 amino acids. Unmatched junction bases numbered 5, after V lost 4 bases and J lost 3 bases. Here the CDR3 reads CASSGRDRGTNQPQHF. The CDR3 nucleotides are TGTGCCAGCAGTGGCCGGGACAGGGGGACCAATCAGCCCCAGCATTTT.

In DNA, the CDR3 is TGTGCCAGCAGCTTAACAGGGGGTGGAGAGACCCAGTACTTC. It translates to CASSLTGGGETQYF. The V call is TRBV7-2, the J call TRBJ2-5, with TRBD1 matching 8 bases. CDR3 length: 14 amino acids. V lost 2 bases, J lost 4 bases, and 3 bases stayed unmatched. The germline CDR1 and CDR2 sequences are SGHTA and FQGNSA.

This clone was counted a single time. This sequence joins TRBV3-1 (or the pseudogene TRBV3-2) and TRBJ2-7; 8 nucleotides line up with TRBD2. Looked up from germline, CDR1 is LGHDT and CDR2 is YNNKEL (reference sequence). The CDR3 is 15 residues long. The junction had 5 bases not matched to a gene; V was cut back by 0 bases and J by 4 bases. CDR3 coding DNA: TGTGCCAGCAGCCAAGATAGGAGCGGGAGATACGAGCAGTACTTC. Translation: CASSQDRSGRYEQYF.

This clone has only one observation. The chain is built from TRBV5-1 and TRBJ1-2; D possibly corresponds to TRBD1 (6 bases). Germline values: CDR1 SGHRS, CDR2 YFSETQ. This CDR3 region has 15 residues. Trimming removed 0 bases from V and 4 bases from J, with 13 bases in between. The CDR3 sequence is CASSLAGGGGYGYTF. The CDR3, as DNA: TGCGCCAGCAGCTTGGCGGGGGGCGGCGGCTATGGCTACACCTTC.

The chain is built from TRBV6-2 or TRBV6-3 and TRBJ2-2; D remains ambiguous. The CDR3 spans 14 residues. Trimming pared 0 bases from V and 6 bases from J, leaving 8 bases between. CDR1 and CDR2 (germline): MNHEY, SVGEGT. For the CDR3, the DNA is TGTGCCAGCAGTTACTCCGGGTACGCCGGGGAGCTGTTTTTT. Translated: CASSYSGYAGELFF.

The V gene is TRBV7-2, the J gene TRBJ2-3; D is possibly TRBD2 (6 bases). V lost 2 bases and J 2 bases, leaving 8 bases between the germline ends. Germline V CDR1 and CDR2: SGHTA, FQGNSA. The CDR3 is 14 residues long. The CDR3 sequence: CASSLSGYTDTQYF. In DNA, the CDR3 is TGTGCCAGCAGCTTAAGCGGGTACACAGATACGCAGTATTTT.

The chain joins TRBV28 to TRBJ1-2; 12 bases match TRBD1. J lost 7 bases, V lost 3 bases, and 15 bases had no gene match. Germline V CDR1 and CDR2: MDHEN, SYDVKM. This CDR3 region has 18 residues. The CDR3 reads CASSFPFGGTGGVGGYTF. As DNA, the CDR3 is TGTGCCAGCAGTTTCCCCTTCGGCGGGACAGGGGGCGTTGGTGGCTACACCTTC.